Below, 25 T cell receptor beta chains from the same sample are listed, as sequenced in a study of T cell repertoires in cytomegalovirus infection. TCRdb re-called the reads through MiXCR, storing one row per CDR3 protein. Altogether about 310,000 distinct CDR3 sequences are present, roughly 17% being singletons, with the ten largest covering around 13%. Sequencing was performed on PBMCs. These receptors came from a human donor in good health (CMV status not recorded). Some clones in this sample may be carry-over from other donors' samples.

The CDR3 nucleotides are TGTGCCAGCAGACCCCATCGACCGCAAGGAGACCCTGGGAACACTGAAGCTTTCTTT. The encoded protein is CASRPHRPQGDPGNTEAFF. The chain carries TRBV6-6 and TRBJ1-1; D is ambiguous. Germline CDR1 MNHNY, CDR2 SVGAGI (reference sequence). V was clipped by 6 bases and J by 1 base, with 27 bases between them. The CDR3 has 19 residues.

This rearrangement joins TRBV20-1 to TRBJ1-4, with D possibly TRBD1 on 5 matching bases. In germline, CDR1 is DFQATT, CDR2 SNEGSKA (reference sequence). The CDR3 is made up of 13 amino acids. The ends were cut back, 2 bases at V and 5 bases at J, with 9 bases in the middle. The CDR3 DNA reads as TGCAGTGCTAGAAATCAGGGAAATGAAAAACTGTTTTTT. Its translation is CSARNQGNEKLFF.

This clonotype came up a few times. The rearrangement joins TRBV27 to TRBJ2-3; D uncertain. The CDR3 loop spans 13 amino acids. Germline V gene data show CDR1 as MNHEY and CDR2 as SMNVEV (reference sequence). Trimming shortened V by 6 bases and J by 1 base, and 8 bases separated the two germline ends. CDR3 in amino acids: CASSPWGTDTQYF. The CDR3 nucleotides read TGTGCCAGCAGCCCATGGGGCACAGATACGCAGTATTTT.

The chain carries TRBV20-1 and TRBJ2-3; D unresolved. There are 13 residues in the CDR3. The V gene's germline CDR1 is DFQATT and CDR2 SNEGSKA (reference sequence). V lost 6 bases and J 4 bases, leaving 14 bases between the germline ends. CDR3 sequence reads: CSAPQPWSDTQYF. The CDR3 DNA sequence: TGCAGTGCCCCACAGCCGTGGTCAGATACGCAGTATTTT.

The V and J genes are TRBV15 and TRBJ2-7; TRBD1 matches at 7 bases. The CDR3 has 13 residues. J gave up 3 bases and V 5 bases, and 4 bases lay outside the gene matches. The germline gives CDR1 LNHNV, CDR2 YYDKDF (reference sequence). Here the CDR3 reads CATSVGTDYEQYF. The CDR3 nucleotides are TGTGCCACCAGCGTCGGGACAGACTACGAGCAGTACTTC. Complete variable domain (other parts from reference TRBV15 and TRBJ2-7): DAMVIQNPRYQVTQFGKPVTLSCSQTLNHNVMYWYQQKSSQAPKLLFHYYDKDFNNEADTPDNFQSRRPNTSFCFLDIRSPGLGDTAMYLCATSVGTDYEQYFGPGTRLTVT.

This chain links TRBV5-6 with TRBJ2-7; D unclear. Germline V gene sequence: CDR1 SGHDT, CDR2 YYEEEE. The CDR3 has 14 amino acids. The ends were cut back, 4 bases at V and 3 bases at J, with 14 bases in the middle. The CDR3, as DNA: TGTGCCAGCAGCCCACCGGGTCTCTTCTACGAGCAGTACTTC. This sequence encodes CASSPPGLFYEQYF.

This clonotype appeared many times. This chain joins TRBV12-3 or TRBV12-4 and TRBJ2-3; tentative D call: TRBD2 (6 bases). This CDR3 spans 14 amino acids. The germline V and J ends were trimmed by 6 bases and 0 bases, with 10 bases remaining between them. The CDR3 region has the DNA TGTGCCAGCAGATTCGGGGGAAGCACAGATACGCAGTATTTT. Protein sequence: CASRFGGSTDTQYF.

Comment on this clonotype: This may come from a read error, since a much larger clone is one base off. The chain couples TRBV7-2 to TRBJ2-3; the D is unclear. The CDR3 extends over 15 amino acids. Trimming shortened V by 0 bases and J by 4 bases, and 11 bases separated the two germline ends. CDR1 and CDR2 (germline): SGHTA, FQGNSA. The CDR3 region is CASSLAASYADTQYF. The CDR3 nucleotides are TGTGCCAGCAGCTTAGCCGCCTCCTACGCAGATACGCAGTATTTT.

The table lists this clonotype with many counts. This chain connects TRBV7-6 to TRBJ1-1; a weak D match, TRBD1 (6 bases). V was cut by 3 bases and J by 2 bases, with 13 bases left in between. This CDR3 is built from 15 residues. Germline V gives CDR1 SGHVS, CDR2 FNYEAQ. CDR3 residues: CASSFRQGTNTEAFF. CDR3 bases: TGTGCCAGCAGCTTTCGTCAGGGGACCAACACTGAAGCTTTCTTT.

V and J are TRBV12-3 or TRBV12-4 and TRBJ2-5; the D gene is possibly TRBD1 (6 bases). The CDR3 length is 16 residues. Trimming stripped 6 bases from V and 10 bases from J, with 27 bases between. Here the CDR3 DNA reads TGTGCCAGCAGCCCACAGGGCCAGGCCCTCGTAAAAGTCCAGTACTTC. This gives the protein CASSPQGQALVKVQYF.

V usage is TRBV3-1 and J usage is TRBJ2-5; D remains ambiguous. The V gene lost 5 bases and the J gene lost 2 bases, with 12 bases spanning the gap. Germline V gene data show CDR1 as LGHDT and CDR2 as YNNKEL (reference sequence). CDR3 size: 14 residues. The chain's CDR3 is CASSSAPEQETQYF. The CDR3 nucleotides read TGTGCCAGCAGCTCGGCACCCGAACAAGAGACCCAGTACTTC.

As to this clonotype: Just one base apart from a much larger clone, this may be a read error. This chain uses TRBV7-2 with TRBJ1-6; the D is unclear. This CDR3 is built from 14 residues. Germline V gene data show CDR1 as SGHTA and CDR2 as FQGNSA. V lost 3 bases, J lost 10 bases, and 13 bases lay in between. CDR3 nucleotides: TGTGCCAGCAGCTTTATAATCGAAACCTCACCCCTCCACTTT. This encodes CASSFIIETSPLHF.

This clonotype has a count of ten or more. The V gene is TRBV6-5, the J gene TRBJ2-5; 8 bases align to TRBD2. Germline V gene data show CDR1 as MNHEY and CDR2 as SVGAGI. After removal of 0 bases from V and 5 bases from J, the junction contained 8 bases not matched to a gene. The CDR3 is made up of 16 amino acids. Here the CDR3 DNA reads TGTGCCAGCAGTTACTCCACGGGGGGGGTTGGGGAGACCCAGTACTTC. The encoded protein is CASSYSTGGVGETQYF.

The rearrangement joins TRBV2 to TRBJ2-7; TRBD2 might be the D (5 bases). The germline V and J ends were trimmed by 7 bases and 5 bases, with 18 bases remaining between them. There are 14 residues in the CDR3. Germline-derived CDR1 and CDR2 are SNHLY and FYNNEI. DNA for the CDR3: TGTGCCAGCACCGAGGCAGGACTTAAGGACGAGCAGTACTTC. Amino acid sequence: CASTEAGLKDEQYF.

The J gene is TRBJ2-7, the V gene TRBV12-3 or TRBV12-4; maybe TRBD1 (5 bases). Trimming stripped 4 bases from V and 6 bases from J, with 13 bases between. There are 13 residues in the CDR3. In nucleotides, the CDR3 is TGTGCCAGCAGTTCGGACAAAAGGGGCGAGCAGTACTTC. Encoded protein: CASSSDKRGEQYF.

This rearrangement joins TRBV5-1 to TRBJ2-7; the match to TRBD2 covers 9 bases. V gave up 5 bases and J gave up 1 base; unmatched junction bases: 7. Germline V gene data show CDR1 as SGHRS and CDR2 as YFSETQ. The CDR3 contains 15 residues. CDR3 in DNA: TGCGCCAGCAGTTTGAGCGGGGGGCTATCCTACGAGCAGTACTTC. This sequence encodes CASSLSGGLSYEQYF.

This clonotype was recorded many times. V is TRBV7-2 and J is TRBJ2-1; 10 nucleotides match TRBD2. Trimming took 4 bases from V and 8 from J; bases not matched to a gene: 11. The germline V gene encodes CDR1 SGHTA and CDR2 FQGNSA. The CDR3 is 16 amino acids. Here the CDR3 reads CASSYTSGATGDEQFF. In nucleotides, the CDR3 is TGTGCCAGCAGCTATACTAGCGGGGCCACGGGGGATGAGCAGTTCTTC.

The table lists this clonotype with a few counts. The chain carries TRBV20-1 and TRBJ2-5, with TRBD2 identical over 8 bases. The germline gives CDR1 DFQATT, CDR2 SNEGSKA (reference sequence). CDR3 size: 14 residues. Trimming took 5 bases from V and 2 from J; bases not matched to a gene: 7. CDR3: CSAGLGLAQETQYF. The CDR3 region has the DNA TGCAGTGCTGGATTAGGACTAGCTCAAGAGACCCAGTACTTC.

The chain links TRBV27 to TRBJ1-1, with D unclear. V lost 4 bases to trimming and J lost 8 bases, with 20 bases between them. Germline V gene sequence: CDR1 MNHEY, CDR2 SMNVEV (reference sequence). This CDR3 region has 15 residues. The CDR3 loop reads CASSSVKDGFTEAFF. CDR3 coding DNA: TGTGCCAGCAGTTCGGTGAAGGACGGCTTCACGGAAGCTTTCTTT.

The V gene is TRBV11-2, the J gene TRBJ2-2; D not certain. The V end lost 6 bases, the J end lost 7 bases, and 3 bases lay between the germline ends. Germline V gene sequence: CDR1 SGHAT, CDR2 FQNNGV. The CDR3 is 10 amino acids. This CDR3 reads CASRLGELFF. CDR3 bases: TGTGCCAGCAGGCTCGGGGAGCTGTTTTTT.

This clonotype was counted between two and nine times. The CDR3 loop is CSAPGLAGETQYF. CDR3 bases: TGCAGTGCACCAGGACTAGCTGGTGAGACCCAGTACTTC. J is TRBJ2-5 and V is TRBV20-1, with 8 bases identical to TRBD2. Germline V lookup: CDR1 DFQATT, CDR2 SNEGSKA (reference sequence). The V gene end was trimmed by 6 bases and the J gene end by 5 bases; junction bases not matched to a gene: 8. The CDR3 loop spans 13 amino acids.

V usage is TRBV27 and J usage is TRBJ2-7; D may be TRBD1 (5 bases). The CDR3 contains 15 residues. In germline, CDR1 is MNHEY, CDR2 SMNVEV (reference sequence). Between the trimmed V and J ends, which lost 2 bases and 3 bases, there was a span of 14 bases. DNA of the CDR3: TGTGCCAGCAGTTTAAGGGGCTTAACTTACTACGAGCAGTACTTC. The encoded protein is CASSLRGLTYYEQYF.

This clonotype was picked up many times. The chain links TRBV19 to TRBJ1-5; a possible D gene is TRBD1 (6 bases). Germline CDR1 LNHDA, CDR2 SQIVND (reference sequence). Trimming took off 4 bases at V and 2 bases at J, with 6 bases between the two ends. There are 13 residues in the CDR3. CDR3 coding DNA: TGTGCCAGTAGTAACAGGGGCAATCAGCCCCAGCATTTT. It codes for CASSNRGNQPQHF.

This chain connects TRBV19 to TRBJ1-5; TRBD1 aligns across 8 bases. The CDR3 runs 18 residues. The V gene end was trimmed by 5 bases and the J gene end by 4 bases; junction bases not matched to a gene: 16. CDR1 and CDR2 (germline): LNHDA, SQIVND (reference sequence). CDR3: CASSPLGQGERGNQPQHF. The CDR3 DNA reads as TGTGCCAGTAGTCCCCTCGGACAGGGAGAACGAGGGAATCAGCCCCAGCATTTT.

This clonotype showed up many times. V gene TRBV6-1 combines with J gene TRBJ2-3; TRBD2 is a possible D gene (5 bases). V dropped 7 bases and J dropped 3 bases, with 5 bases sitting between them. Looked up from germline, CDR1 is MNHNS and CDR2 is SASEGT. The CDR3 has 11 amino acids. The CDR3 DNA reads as TGTGCCAGCACGGGGACAGATACGCAGTATTTT. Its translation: CASTGTDTQYF.